This T cell receptor beta chain is drawn from a study of early T cells in non-severe SARS-CoV-2 infection. Overall study results and limits: Lookups in VDJdb leaned toward anti-spike CD8 responses and missed private and CD4 specificities.

Comment on this clonotype: Its antigen remains unknown.

As part of library construction, unique molecular identifiers were attached to individual cDNA molecules. TCRdb passed the 5' RACE reads through MiXCR, listing each CDR3 protein once. The data show some 80,000 distinct CDR3 sequences, around 12% seen once. This CDR3 contains 14 residues. V dropped 6 bases and J dropped 6; count of bases not matched to a gene: 7. Germline CDR1 and CDR2: SNHLY and FYNNEI. The specimen comprised whole blood, sampled at baseline. This TCR was recovered from an adult who was a healthcare worker with PCR-confirmed SARS-CoV-2 infection or an uninfected control (not recorded which). The donor label of this sample is uncertain. The chain couples TRBV2 to TRBJ2-2; TRBD1 agrees at 7 bases. CDR3 region: CASRDRVSAGELFF. The CDR3 DNA sequence: TGTGCCAGCAGAGACAGGGTTTCGGCCGGGGAGCTGTTTTTT. Looking up the rest from reference TRBV2 and TRBJ2-2 gives the full variable domain: EPEVTQTPSHQVTQMGQEVILRCVPISNHLYFYWYRQILGQKVEFLVSFYNNEISEKSEIFDDQFSVERPDGSNFTLKIRSTKLEDSAMYFCASRDRVSAGELFFGEGSRLTVL.